This passage covers 12 T cell receptor beta chains from one sample sequenced in a study of blood T cell repertoires in COVID-19. The data were produced by immunoSEQ multiplex PCR, yet TCRdb's version contains in-frame clones alone and is incomplete. The table lists approximately 350,000 clones, 80% to 90% of them singletons, with about 6.3% in the top ten. Sequencing input: peripheral blood. Receptors originate from a woman between 50 and 59 years old with COVID-19, enrolled during active disease.

The chain links TRBV7-2 to TRBJ1-3; no reliable D call. Looked up from germline, CDR1 is SGHTA and CDR2 is FQGNSA. The CDR3 runs to 15 residues. Trimming removed 5 bases at V and 1 base at J, with 12 bases between. In DNA, the CDR3 is TGTGCCAGCAGCGCGAGCTACGGTTCTGGAAACACCATATATTTT. It yields the protein CASSASYGSGNTIYF.

The chain recombines TRBV14 with TRBJ2-1; TRBD1 aligns across 9 bases. Germline CDR1 reads SGHDN; CDR2 reads FVKESK. This CDR3 contains 16 residues. V lost 4 bases and J lost 4; bases outside the gene matches: 8. The CDR3: CASSPNRGPIYNEQFF. For the CDR3, the DNA is TGTGCCAGCAGCCCGAACAGGGGGCCGATTTACAATGAGCAGTTCTTC. Supplemented by reference TRBV14 and TRBJ2-1, the full variable domain reads EAGVTQFPSHSVIEKGQTVTLRCDPISGHDNLYWYRRVMGKEIKFLLHFVKESKQDESGMPNNRFLAERTGGTYSTLKVQPAELEDSGVYFCASSPNRGPIYNEQFFGPGTRLTVL.

This chain joins TRBV10-2 and TRBJ2-7; tentatively, D is TRBD1 (5 bases). CDR1 and CDR2 from the germline V gene are WSHSY and SAAADI. The CDR3 has 13 residues. Trimming removed 3 bases from V and 5 bases from J, with 11 bases in between. The CDR3 DNA sequence: TGCGCCAGCAGTGATCAGACAGTAAACGAGCAGTACTTC. The encoded protein is CASSDQTVNEQYF.

The V call is TRBV10-1, the J call TRBJ1-1, with no clear D. CDR1 is WNHNN and CDR2 is SYGVQD in the germline V gene (reference sequence). CDR3 length equals 14 residues. V shed 3 bases and J shed 3 bases, with 11 bases lying between them. CDR3 protein: CASSEDGFYTEAFF. In DNA form, the CDR3 reads TGCGCCAGCAGTGAAGACGGGTTTTACACTGAAGCTTTCTTT.

The chain combines TRBV24-1 with TRBJ1-2; D gene unclear. CDR1 is KGHDR, CDR2 SFDVKD, per germline. V lost 3 bases, J lost 4 bases, and 5 bases lay in between. There are 12 residues in the CDR3. The CDR3 sequence is CATSDTSYGYTF. The CDR3 nucleotides are TGTGCCACCAGTGATACAAGCTATGGCTACACCTTC.

The CDR3, as DNA: TGCGCCAGCAGCTGGACAGGGGCCTCATACAATGAGCAGTTCTTC. Translation: CASSWTGASYNEQFF. The V and J genes are TRBV5-1 and TRBJ2-1; 9 bases line up with TRBD1. Germline values: CDR1 SGHRS, CDR2 YFSETQ. The CDR3 has 15 amino acids. Trimming took 3 bases from V and 4 from J; bases not matched to a gene: 5. The entire variable domain, with the rest obtained from reference TRBV5-1 and TRBJ2-1, is as follows: KAGVTQTPRYLIKTRGQQVTLSCSPISGHRSVSWYQQTPGQGLQFLFEYFSETQRNKGNFPGRFSGRQFSNSRSEMNVSTLELGDSALYLCASSWTGASYNEQFFGPGTRLTVL.

There are many counts of this clone. The chain links TRBV10-3 to TRBJ1-5; D remains ambiguous. The V and J ends lost 0 bases and 0 bases respectively, with 9 bases between them. The germline CDR1 and CDR2 sequences are ENHRY and SYGVKD. This CDR3 region has 16 residues. CDR3 nucleotides: TGTGCCATCAGTGAGTCGAACAGTTATAGCAATCAGCCCCAGCATTTT. It yields the protein CAISESNSYSNQPQHF.

The rearrangement uses TRBV12-3 or TRBV12-4 and TRBJ1-1; D not certain. This CDR3 is 12 amino acids long. Trimming took 6 bases from V and 3 from J, leaving 8 bases between them. CDR3 nucleotide sequence: TGTGCCAGCAGAAGCGCGTACACTGAAGCTTTCTTT. Translation gives CASRSAYTEAFF.

This clone was detected a few times. V gene TRBV3-1 (or the pseudogene TRBV3-2) combines with J gene TRBJ2-7; D may be TRBD2 (5 bases). V was cut by 2 bases and J by 7 bases, with 21 bases left in between. Germline loops: CDR1 LGHDT, CDR2 YNNKEL (reference sequence). This CDR3 comprises 16 residues. CDR3 sequence reads: CASSQSGRLTMSEQYF. The CDR3 region has the DNA TGTGCCAGCAGCCAATCGGGTCGACTAACCATGTCTGAGCAGTACTTC.

This clone came up a few times. The chain links TRBV2 to TRBJ1-1; TRBD1 might be the D (5 bases). Trimming left V 3 bases short and J 4 bases short, with 12 bases between. Germline CDR1 and CDR2: SNHLY and FYNNEI. The CDR3 runs to 14 residues. CDR3 in amino acids: CASSEGGGATEAFF. As DNA, the CDR3 is TGTGCCAGCAGTGAGGGCGGCGGGGCCACTGAAGCTTTCTTT.

The chain carries TRBV7-9 and TRBJ2-3; 11 positions match TRBD2. CDR3 length: 15 residues. V lost 5 bases to trimming and J lost 3 bases; unmatched junction nucleotides: 4. Germline V CDR1 and CDR2: SEHNR, FQNEAQ (reference sequence). CDR3 amino acids: CASSPGLAATDTQYF. In nucleotides, the CDR3 is TGTGCCAGCAGCCCGGGACTAGCGGCTACAGATACGCAGTATTTT. The full variable domain, rest sourced from reference TRBV7-9 and TRBJ2-3, is DTGVSQNPRHKITKRGQNVTFRCDPISEHNRLYWYRQTLGQGPEFLTYFQNEAQLEKSRLLSDRFSAERPKGSFSTLEIQRTEQGDSAMYLCASSPGLAATDTQYFGPGTRLTVL.

The chain links TRBV5-1 to TRBJ1-3, with D uncertain. Trimming took off 0 bases at V and 1 base at J, with 11 bases between the two ends. CDR1 is SGHRS, CDR2 YFSETQ, per germline. The CDR3 length is 16 residues. This CDR3 reads CASSLGPDNSGNTIYF. The CDR3 nucleotides read TGCGCCAGCAGCTTGGGACCCGACAATTCTGGAAACACCATATATTTT. Using reference TRBV5-1 and TRBJ1-3 for the parts outside the CDR3, the full variable domain is KAGVTQTPRYLIKTRGQQVTLSCSPISGHRSVSWYQQTPGQGLQFLFEYFSETQRNKGNFPGRFSGRQFSNSRSEMNVSTLELGDSALYLCASSLGPDNSGNTIYFGEGSWLTVV.